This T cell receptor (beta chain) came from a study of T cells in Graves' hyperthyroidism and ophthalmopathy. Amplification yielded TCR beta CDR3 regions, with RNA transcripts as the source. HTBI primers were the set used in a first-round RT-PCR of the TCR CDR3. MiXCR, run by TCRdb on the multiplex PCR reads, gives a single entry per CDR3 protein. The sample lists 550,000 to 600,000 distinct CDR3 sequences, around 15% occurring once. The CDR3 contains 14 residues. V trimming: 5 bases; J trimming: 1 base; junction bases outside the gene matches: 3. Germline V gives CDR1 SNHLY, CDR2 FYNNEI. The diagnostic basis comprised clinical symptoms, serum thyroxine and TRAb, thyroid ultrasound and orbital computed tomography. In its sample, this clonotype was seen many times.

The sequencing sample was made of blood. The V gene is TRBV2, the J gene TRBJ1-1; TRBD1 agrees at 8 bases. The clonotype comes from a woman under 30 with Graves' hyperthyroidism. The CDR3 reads CASSPRGPNTEAFF. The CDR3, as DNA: TGTGCCAGCAGTCCCAGGGGGCCGAACACTGAAGCTTTCTTT. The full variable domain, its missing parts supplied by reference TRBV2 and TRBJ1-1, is EPEVTQTPSHQVTQMGQEVILRCVPISNHLYFYWYRQILGQKVEFLVSFYNNEISEKSEIFDDQFSVERPDGSNFTLKIRSTKLEDSAMYFCASSPRGPNTEAFFGQGTRLTVV.